The T cell receptor (beta chain) described here comes from a study of blood T cell repertoires in COVID-19 (dated by TCRdb to the early 2020s). About the investigation overall: Samples covering the acute and convalescent phases of COVID-19 were provided by collaborators in the United States, Italy and Spain. The material from the prospective study consisted of cDNA or gDNA derived from T cells, B-cell-depleted T cells, or PBMCs. The dataset comprised deeply sampled blood TCRbeta repertoires from subjects exposed to, actively infected with, or recovered from COVID-19. The repertoires were released in a freely available public database meant as a resource for research on the immune response to SARS-CoV-2. The samples were drawn from the first 160 participants of the ongoing ImmuneRACE study and from under 1,500 subjects provided by 6 global collaborators. Sample metadata almost always included a de-identified subject ID, COVID-19 status, age in years and sex. Where available, HLA class I and class II types were obtained from metadata supplied by the sample provider rather than from assay-based typing. General study outcomes and caveats: The quantity of clinical and demographic metadata differed by source and by participant and was supplied without curation.

Collaborating institutions collected whole blood in K2EDTA tubes following their own protocols. For TCRbeta analysis, collaborators shipped samples in one of three forms: frozen whole blood, isolated PBMCs, or DNA extracted from either of those sample types. TCRbeta CDR3 regions were amplified from genomic DNA using the immunoSEQ Assay, a bias-controlled multiplex PCR. The paper's processing steps were these. Nucleated cell counts per sample were estimated from amplification of reference gene primers within the assay. To quantify the absolute abundance of each unique TCRbeta CDR3 rearrangement, sequence reads were collapsed and filtered. For each sample, productive Simpson clonality was calculated by taking the square root of Simpson's diversity index across productive rearrangements. TCRdb re-hosts the immuneACCESS table, in-frame sequences only. Its copies lack some clones; in the studies checked, an unresolved V gene accounts for under half of them, and the cause for the rest is not known. The V and J calls and the clone size are those of that table, but D and trimming were determined from the DNA. The sample table contains 55,000 to 75,000 clones; only one count was recorded for about three quarters of them. Clones ranked in the top ten supply approximately 23% of the sample.

Remarks on this clone: The specificity of this receptor is unknown. No base quality information exists; no much larger clone differs at one position.

Material for sequencing was peripheral blood. The receptor was derived from a human donor in a cohort sampled during active COVID-19.

The CDR3 reads as follows: CASSLDGSSYEQYF. The sequenced DNA: TGTGCCAGCAGCTTAGATGGCAGCTCCTACGAGCAGTACTTC. The V and J segments used are TRBV7-2 and TRBJ2-7; the D gene is not confidently resolved. The CDR3 contains 14 residues, cysteine and phenylalanine counted. Only the CDR3 region is kept as DNA, spanning 42 bases read in frame from base 1. Via the germline V gene, CDR1 is SGHTA and CDR2 FQGNSA. The V end loses 1 base and the J end loses 0 bases, and a stretch of 7 bases separates them.